The rows below give T cell receptor beta chains drawn from one sample of a study of T cells in Graves' hyperthyroidism and ophthalmopathy. MiXCR, run by TCRdb on the multiplex PCR reads, gives a single entry per CDR3 protein. The repertoire holds 280,000 or so distinct CDR3 sequences, with roughly 15% as singletons. Input material: blood. These receptors were taken from a woman in her forties or fifties with Graves' hyperthyroidism that later progressed to Graves' ophthalmopathy. CDR3s include the opening cysteine and the closing phenylalanine or tryptophan. Fields, in order: clone size, V gene, D gene, J gene, CDR3 DNA, CDR3 protein. The D gene is left open where the match is weak. Some rows have no size entry. The others give once, few or many, or a class for an expanded clone.

.	TRBV6-1	.	TRBJ2-2	TGTGCCAGCACCCAGAATCTCGGGGAGCTGTTTTTT	CASTQNLGELFF
.	TRBV12-3/TRBV12-4	.	TRBJ2-2	TGTGCCAGCAGTTTAGGGATTTCTAACACCGGGGAGCCGTTTTTT	CASSLGISNTGEPFF
many	TRBV10-3	.	TRBJ1-5	TGTGCCATCAGTGAGAGGGCAGAGACTAGCAATCAGCCCCAGCATTTT	CAISERAETSNQPQHF
many	TRBV28	.	TRBJ2-5	TGTGCCAGCAGTTTCAACATTTTTCCCCGGAGGGGGAGAGGGGAGACCCAGTACTTC	CASSFNIFPRRGRGETQYF
.	TRBV6-1	TRBD2	TRBJ2-1	TGTGCCAGCAGTGCCAAGGGTTGGCGGGAGAAAGACAATGAGCAGTTCTTC	CASSAKGWREKDNEQFF
many	TRBV11-2	.	TRBJ2-7	TGTGCCAGCAGCTTAGATCCCGCCCGGCAGTACTTC	CASSLDPARQYF
few	TRBV12-3/TRBV12-4	.	TRBJ2-1	TGTGCCAGCAGTCCCTGGCTATGGGGGTGGTCCTACAATGAGCAGTTCTTC	CASSPWLWGWSYNEQFF
.	TRBV4-1	.	TRBJ1-5	TGCGCCAGCAGCCAGTTTGGGGATCAGCCCCAGCATTTT	CASSQFGDQPQHF
few	TRBV24-1	.	TRBJ2-3	TGTGCCACCAGTGATTGGGCAGGGGGCACAGATACGCAGTATTTT	CATSDWAGGTDTQYF
few	TRBV19	.	TRBJ1-5	TGTGCCAGTAGCGGGGGGGGCAATCAGCCCCAGCATTTT	CASSGGGNQPQHF
.	TRBV6-8	.	TRBJ2-5	TGTGCCAGCAGTTACAGGAAGACCCAGTACTTC	CASSYRKTQYF
many	TRBV12-3/TRBV12-4	.	TRBJ1-1	TGTGCCAGCACCTTTGGGGGCGTATCTATGAACACTGAAGCTTTCTTT	CASTFGGVSMNTEAFF
many	TRBV27	TRBD2	TRBJ2-3	TGTGCCAGCCCCCCGAGGCGGGAGGTGGTTGCAGATACGCAGTATTTT	CASPPRREVVADTQYF
many	TRBV6-1	.	TRBJ2-7	TGTGCCAGCAGGGTGGCAGACCCAGTTTACGAGCAGTACTTC	CASRVADPVYEQYF
many	TRBV28	TRBD2	TRBJ2-1	TGTGCCAGCAGTCGGACTAGCGGGAGAGGGATCTTC	CASSRTSGRGIF
many	TRBV28	.	TRBJ1-5	TGTGCCAGCACCCCTTTTGAGCAGCTTAGCAATCAGCCCCAGCATTTT	CASTPFEQLSNQPQHF
few	TRBV10-3	TRBD2	TRBJ2-1	TGTGCCATCAGAGACCAGCGGACTAGCGGGAGCACCTACAATGAGCAGTTCTTC	CAIRDQRTSGSTYNEQFF
few	TRBV25-1	TRBD1	TRBJ1-2	TGTGCCAGCAGTGCGACAGGGGGCGGCTACACCTTC	CASSATGGGYTF
many	TRBV29-1	TRBD2	TRBJ2-1	TGCAGCGTTGAAGCGGGAATACTAGCGCCTTCCTACAATGAGCAGTTCTTC	CSVEAGILAPSYNEQFF
many	TRBV9	.	TRBJ2-5	TGTGCCAGCAGCCCAGGCGGGTTCCAAGAGACCCAGTACTTC	CASSPGGFQETQYF
.	TRBV12-3/TRBV12-4	TRBD1	TRBJ1-1	TGTGCCAGCAGTGCCCGCCGGGACAGGAACACTGAAGCTTTCTTT	CASSARRDRNTEAFF
once	TRBV20-1	TRBD2	TRBJ2-7	TGCAGTGCCCTCCCTGAAGCGGGAGGCTACGAGCAGTACTTC	CSALPEAGGYEQYF
.	TRBV12-3/TRBV12-4	TRBD2	TRBJ2-7	TGTGCCAGCATCCTTAGCGGGATCTCCTACGAGCAGTACTTC	CASILSGISYEQYF
many	TRBV28	.	TRBJ2-7	TGTGCCAGCAGGTTGACAGATGGGTATGAGCAGTACTTC	CASRLTDGYEQYF
few	TRBV5-1	.	TRBJ2-1	TGCGCCAGCAGTAAAGGAGCCAATGAGCAGTTCTTC	CASSKGANEQFF
many	TRBV18	.	TRBJ1-4	TGTGCCAGCTCACCACCGTCACAACGGAATGAAAAACTGTTTTTT	CASSPPSQRNEKLFF
many	TRBV28	.	TRBJ1-1	TGTGCCAGCTTAATACAGGGGAACACTGAAGCTTTCTTT	CASLIQGNTEAFF
few	TRBV7-9	.	TRBJ1-3	TGTGCCAGCAGCCTACTGCTGGCCAGGGCTGGAAACACCATATATTTT	CASSLLLARAGNTIYF
many	TRBV12-3/TRBV12-4	TRBD1	TRBJ1-5	TGTGCCAGCAGCCCATGGACAGGGGGCTTTGTAGGGCAGCCCCAGCATTTT	CASSPWTGGFVGQPQHF
many	TRBV2	.	TRBJ2-3	TGTGCCAGCAGTGAATTTAATAAAGATACGCAGTATTTT	CASSEFNKDTQYF
many	TRBV20-1	.	TRBJ2-5	TGCAGTGCTAGACCCCACCCTTCGGGAGTTACCCAGTACTTC	CSARPHPSGVTQYF
few	TRBV30	TRBD2	TRBJ2-1	TGTGCCTGGAGTGGCGCTTCCCATATTAAATCGCGGGGGAGCTCCTACAATGAGCAGTTCTTC	CAWSGASHIKSRGSSYNEQFF
many	TRBV5-1	.	TRBJ1-6	TGCGCCAGCAGCTCAGGAGCGGGATGGGACAAAGGTTCACCCCTCCACTTT	CASSSGAGWDKGSPLHF